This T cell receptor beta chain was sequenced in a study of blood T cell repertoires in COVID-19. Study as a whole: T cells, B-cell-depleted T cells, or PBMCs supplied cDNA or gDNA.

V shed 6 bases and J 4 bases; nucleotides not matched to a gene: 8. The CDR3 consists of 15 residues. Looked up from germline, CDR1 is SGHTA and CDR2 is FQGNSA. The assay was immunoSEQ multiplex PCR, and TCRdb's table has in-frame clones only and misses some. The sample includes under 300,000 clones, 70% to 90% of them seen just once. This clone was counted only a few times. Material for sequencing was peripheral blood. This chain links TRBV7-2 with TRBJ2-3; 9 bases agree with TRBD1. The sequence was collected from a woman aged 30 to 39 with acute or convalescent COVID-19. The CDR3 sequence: CASRTWDRVPDTQYF. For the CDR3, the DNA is TGTGCCAGCAGGACCTGGGACAGGGTCCCAGATACGCAGTATTTT.